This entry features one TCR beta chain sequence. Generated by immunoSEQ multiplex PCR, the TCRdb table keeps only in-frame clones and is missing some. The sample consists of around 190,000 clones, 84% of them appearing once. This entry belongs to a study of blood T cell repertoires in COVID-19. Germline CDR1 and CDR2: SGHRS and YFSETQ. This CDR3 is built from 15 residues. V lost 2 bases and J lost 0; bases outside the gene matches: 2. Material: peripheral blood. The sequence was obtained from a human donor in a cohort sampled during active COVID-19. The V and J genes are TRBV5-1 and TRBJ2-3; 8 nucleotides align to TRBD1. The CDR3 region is CASSFRDRSTDTQYF. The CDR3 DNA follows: TGCGCCAGCAGCTTCCGGGACAGGAGCACAGATACGCAGTATTTT. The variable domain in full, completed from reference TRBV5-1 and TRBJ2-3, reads KAGVTQTPRYLIKTRGQQVTLSCSPISGHRSVSWYQQTPGQGLQFLFEYFSETQRNKGNFPGRFSGRQFSNSRSEMNVSTLELGDSALYLCASSFRDRSTDTQYFGPGTRLTVL.